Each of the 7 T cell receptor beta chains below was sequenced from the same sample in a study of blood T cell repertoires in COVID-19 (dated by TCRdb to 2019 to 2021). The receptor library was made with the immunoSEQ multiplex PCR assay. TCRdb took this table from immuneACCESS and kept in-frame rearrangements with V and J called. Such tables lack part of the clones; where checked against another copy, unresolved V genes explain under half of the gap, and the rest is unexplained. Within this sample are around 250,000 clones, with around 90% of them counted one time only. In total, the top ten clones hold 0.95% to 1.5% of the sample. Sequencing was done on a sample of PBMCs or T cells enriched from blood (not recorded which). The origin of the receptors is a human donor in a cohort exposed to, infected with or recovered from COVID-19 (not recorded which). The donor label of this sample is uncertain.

CDR3 in amino acids: CASAGPGANVLTF. In DNA form, the CDR3 reads TGTGCCAGCGCAGGGCCCGGGGCCAACGTCCTGACTTTC. V is TRBV2 and J is TRBJ2-6, with D possibly being TRBD1 (5 bases). The CDR3 runs 13 residues. Germline-derived CDR1 and CDR2 are SNHLY and FYNNEI. V dropped 8 bases and J dropped 4 bases, with 9 bases sitting between them.

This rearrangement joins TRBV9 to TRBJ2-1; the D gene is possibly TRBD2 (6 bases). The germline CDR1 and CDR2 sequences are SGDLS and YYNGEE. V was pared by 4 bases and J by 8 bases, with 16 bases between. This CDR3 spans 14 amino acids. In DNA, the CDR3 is TGTGCCAGCAGCCCCCGGGACTGGCACTATGAGCAGTTCTTC. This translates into CASSPRDWHYEQFF.

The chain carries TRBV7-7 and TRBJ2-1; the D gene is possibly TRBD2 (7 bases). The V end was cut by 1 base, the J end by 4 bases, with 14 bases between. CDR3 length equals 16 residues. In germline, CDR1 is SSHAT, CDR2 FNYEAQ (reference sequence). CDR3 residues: CASSLGGGGLYNEQFF. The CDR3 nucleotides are TGTGCCAGCAGCTTAGGTGGCGGGGGCCTATACAATGAGCAGTTCTTC.

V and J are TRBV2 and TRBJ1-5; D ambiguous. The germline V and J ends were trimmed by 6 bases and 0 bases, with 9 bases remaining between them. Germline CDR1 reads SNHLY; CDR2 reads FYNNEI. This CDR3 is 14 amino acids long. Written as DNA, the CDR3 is TGTGCCAGCAGGGCCCGATATAGCAATCAGCCCCAGCATTTT. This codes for CASRARYSNQPQHF. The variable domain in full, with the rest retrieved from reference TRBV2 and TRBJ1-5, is EPEVTQTPSHQVTQMGQEVILRCVPISNHLYFYWYRQILGQKVEFLVSFYNNEISEKSEIFDDQFSVERPDGSNFTLKIRSTKLEDSAMYFCASRARYSNQPQHFGDGTRLSIL.

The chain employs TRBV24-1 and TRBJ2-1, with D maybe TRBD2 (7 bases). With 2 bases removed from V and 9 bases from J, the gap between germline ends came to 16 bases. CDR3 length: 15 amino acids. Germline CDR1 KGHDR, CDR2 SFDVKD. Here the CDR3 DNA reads TGTGCCACCAGTGATTACGCGGGGGCCTACGGTGAGCAGTTCTTC. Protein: CATSDYAGAYGEQFF.

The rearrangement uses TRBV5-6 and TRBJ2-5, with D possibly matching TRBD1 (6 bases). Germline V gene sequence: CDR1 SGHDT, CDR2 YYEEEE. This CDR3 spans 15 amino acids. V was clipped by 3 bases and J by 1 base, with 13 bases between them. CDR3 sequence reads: CASSSALDSQETQYF. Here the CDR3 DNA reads TGTGCCAGCAGCTCGGCCCTGGACAGCCAAGAGACCCAGTACTTC.

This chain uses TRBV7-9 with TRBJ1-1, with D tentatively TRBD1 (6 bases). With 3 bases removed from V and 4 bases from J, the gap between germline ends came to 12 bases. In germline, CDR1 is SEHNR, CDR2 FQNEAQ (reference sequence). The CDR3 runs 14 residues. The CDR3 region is CASSFGQPGTEAFF. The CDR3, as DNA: TGTGCCAGCAGCTTCGGACAGCCTGGCACTGAAGCTTTCTTT. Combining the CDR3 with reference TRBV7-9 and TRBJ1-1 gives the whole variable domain DTGVSQNPRHKITKRGQNVTFRCDPISEHNRLYWYRQTLGQGPEFLTYFQNEAQLEKSRLLSDRFSAERPKGSFSTLEIQRTEQGDSAMYLCASSFGQPGTEAFFGQGTRLTVV.